The T cell receptor (beta chain) under discussion was sequenced for a study of blood T cell repertoires in COVID-19. The overall study: Italy, Spain and the United States were the sources of the convalescent and acute COVID-19 samples. The analysed material was cDNA or gDNA that came from T cells, B-cell-depleted T cells, or PBMCs.

Original analysis: Estimates of nucleated cell counts were drawn from the amplification of reference gene primers. TCRdb keeps only in-frame clones here, not all; method: immunoSEQ multiplex PCR. The V and J calls and clone size are taken from that table; D and trimming were inferred from the DNA. Found here are some 290,000 clones, around nine tenths of them singletons; the top ten hold approximately 10%. Seattle's enrolled individuals joined amid active infection and were then monitored longitudinally. This clone was seen only once. The CDR3 consists of 13 residues. V was clipped by 5 bases and J by 2 bases, with 9 bases between them. Germline-derived CDR1 and CDR2 are MNHEY and SMNVEV (reference sequence).

This clonotype was sampled from a woman aged 25 to 39 with COVID-19, enrolled during active disease. The chain links TRBV27 to TRBJ2-5; D is unclear. The sample taken for sequencing was peripheral blood. The CDR3 is CASSIVPQETQYF. DNA of the CDR3: TGTGCCAGCAGTATAGTTCCGCAAGAGACCCAGTACTTC.